The rows below give T cell receptor beta chains drawn from one sample of a study of T-cell memory formation after mild COVID-19. TCRdb independently ran MiXCR on the 5' RACE reads; one entry per CDR3 protein. The sample holds about 160,000 distinct CDR3 sequences; about 28% are singletons and the top ten take about 11%. The material sequenced was PBMCs or a T cell subset sorted from them (not recorded which). The source of these receptors is an adult woman who had mild COVID-19 (a few samples of this study predate the infection). Cell type and time point are not known. Each CDR3 is given with its conserved first and last residue. Fields, in order: D gene, V gene, clone size, J gene, CDR3 DNA, CDR3 protein. The D gene is left open where the match is weak. Clone size is shown for a subset of rows, as once, few, many or a class of expanded clone.

NA	TRBV6-1	many	TRBJ2-6	TGTGCCAGCACATGGATCTCTGGGGCCAACGTCCTGACTTTC	CASTWISGANVLTF
TRBD1	TRBV2	NA	TRBJ1-1	TGTGCCACCATGGACAGGCTGAACACTGAAGCTTTCTTT	CATMDRLNTEAFF
NA	TRBV30	NA	TRBJ2-7	TGTGCCTGGAGTGTACTAGGGAGCTCCTACGAGCAGTACTTC	CAWSVLGSSYEQYF
TRBD2	TRBV15	few	TRBJ2-3	TGTGCCACCAGCAGGGATGAACCGGGACTAGCGGATATAGATACGCAGTATTTT	CATSRDEPGLADIDTQYF
NA	TRBV12-3/TRBV12-4	NA	TRBJ2-2	TGTGCCAGCAGCCCGAGGCGGGCCACCGGGGAGCTGTTTTTT	CASSPRRATGELFF
NA	TRBV15	NA	TRBJ2-5	TGTGCCACCAGCAGAGCTTTTGGGTCAGAGACCCAGTACTTC	CATSRAFGSETQYF
NA	TRBV29-1	many	TRBJ2-6	TGCAGCGTTAACTCTGGGGCCAACGTCCTGACTTTC	CSVNSGANVLTF
NA	TRBV6-5	NA	TRBJ1-2	TGTGCCAGCGGTCCCTCGGGACTTACGAACTATGGCTACACCTTC	CASGPSGLTNYGYTF
TRBD2	TRBV11-2	few	TRBJ2-3	TGTGCCAGCAGCTTGACTAGCGGGGGCCGAGATACGCAGTATTTT	CASSLTSGGRDTQYF
NA	TRBV20-1	few	TRBJ1-5	TGCAGTGCAAACATGGGGGGATATAGCAATCAGCCCCAGCATTTT	CSANMGGYSNQPQHF
TRBD1	TRBV15	once	TRBJ1-5	TGTGCCACCAGCAGAGGACAGGGAAGAGGGGGCAATCAGCCCCAGCATTTT	CATSRGQGRGGNQPQHF
NA	TRBV6-2/TRBV6-3	NA	TRBJ2-7	TGTGCCAGCAGTAAACAGGGCCTCAGCTCCTACGAGCAGTACTTC	CASSKQGLSSYEQYF
NA	TRBV6-5	NA	TRBJ2-7	TGTGCCAGCAGCCCTCTGCCTAGGCAATCGGCCTACGAGCAGTACTTC	CASSPLPRQSAYEQYF
NA	TRBV5-1	NA	TRBJ2-1	TGCGACAGCAGCTTGGCCTTTACGGAGGATGAGCAGTTCTTC	CDSSLAFTEDEQFF
NA	TRBV14	NA	TRBJ2-7	TGTGCCAGCAGCCAAGTAACGTCCGGGCAGAGTCTTTACGAGCAGTACTTC	CASSQVTSGQSLYEQYF
TRBD1	TRBV20-1	NA	TRBJ1-1	TGCAGTGGGCATCGAACAGGGGATGAGACTGAAGCTTTCTTT	CSGHRTGDETEAFF
NA	TRBV5-1	NA	TRBJ2-2	TGCGCCAGCAGCTGGGACTCCCCCGGGGAGCTGTTTTTT	CASSWDSPGELFF
TRBD2	TRBV25-1	NA	TRBJ2-3	TGTGCCAGCAGTGAGGAGGGAGGGGCAGATACGCAGTATTTT	CASSEEGGADTQYF
TRBD2	TRBV25-1	NA	TRBJ2-2	TGTGCCAGCAGCGAGTCTAGCGGGGGGCCAGGTGCTAGCGGGGAGCTGTTTTTT	CASSESSGGPGASGELFF
NA	TRBV4-3	few	TRBJ2-1	TGCGCCAGCAGCCAGTTCACTAGCTTCTCCTACAATGAGCAGTTCTTC	CASSQFTSFSYNEQFF
TRBD1	TRBV29-1	NA	TRBJ1-2	TGCAGCGCCCAGACAGGGGGCGCCGGCTATGGCTACACCTTC	CSAQTGGAGYGYTF
NA	TRBV12-3/TRBV12-4	NA	TRBJ2-7	TGTGCCAGCAGTTCCCCGCGCCGGGGAGAGCAGTACTTC	CASSSPRRGEQYF
NA	TRBV10-3	NA	TRBJ2-1	TGTGCCATCGGGCCAGGGCATAAGAACAATGAGCAGTTCTTC	CAIGPGHKNNEQFF
TRBD2	TRBV20-1	NA	TRBJ2-2	TGCAGTGCTAGGACTAGCGGGGGGGCCGATGGGGAGCTGTTTTTT	CSARTSGGADGELFF
NA	TRBV12-3/TRBV12-4	NA	TRBJ1-2	TGTGCCAGCACCCCCTGGGCAGGCGGCTATGGCTACACCTTC	CASTPWAGGYGYTF
TRBD1	TRBV18	NA	TRBJ2-7	TGTGCCAGCTCACCAAGTCGGGACAGGGTCTACGAGCAGTACTTC	CASSPSRDRVYEQYF
TRBD1	TRBV3-1	few	TRBJ2-1	TGTGCCAGCAGTCCACAGGGGGCATCCAATGAGCAGTTCTTC	CASSPQGASNEQFF
TRBD1	TRBV14	few	TRBJ1-2	TGTGCCAGCAGGGTGACCGGGACAGCCAACTACACCTTC	CASRVTGTANYTF
NA	TRBV6-5	few	TRBJ1-6	TGTGCCAGCAGTTACTCTTTACAGGCTCAGGCTTCACCCCTCCACTTT	CASSYSLQAQASPLHF
NA	TRBV7-2	few	TRBJ2-2	TGTGCCAGCAGCCGTTTTACCGGGGAGCTGTTTTTT	CASSRFTGELFF
NA	TRBV4-2	few	TRBJ1-3	TGTGCCAGCAGCCAAGAGTTGACGAGACCCGGGACCTCTGGAAACACCATATATTTT	CASSQELTRPGTSGNTIYF
NA	TRBV7-8	few	TRBJ1-6	TGTGCCAGCAGCTTCGGGACATCCTATAGCTCCTATAATTCACCCCTCCACTTT	CASSFGTSYSSYNSPLHF
TRBD1	TRBV6-5	few	TRBJ1-1	TGTGCCAGCCGGGACAGGGGCACTGAAGCTTTCTTT	CASRDRGTEAFF
NA	TRBV7-9	NA	TRBJ1-2	TGTGCCAGCAGCTTAGGGCAGAATGGCTACACCTTC	CASSLGQNGYTF
TRBD2	TRBV10-2	many	TRBJ2-1	TGCGCCAGCAGGAGCGGGGGGACCTACAATGAGCAGTTCTTC	CASRSGGTYNEQFF
NA	TRBV20-1	few	TRBJ2-2	TGCAGTGCTAGAGATAGCGGCAGCACGAACACCGGGGAGCTGTTTTTT	CSARDSGSTNTGELFF
NA	TRBV5-1	NA	TRBJ1-2	TGCGCCAGCAGCTTGACACAGAACTATGGCTACACCTTC	CASSLTQNYGYTF
TRBD1	TRBV6-5	many	TRBJ1-2	TGTGCCACGGGGTACCCACCGGCGGGACAGGGTCATGGCTACACCTTC	CATGYPPAGQGHGYTF
NA	TRBV20-1	NA	TRBJ1-3	TGCAGTGCTGGGGGGGGACTCTCTGGAAACACCATATATTTT	CSAGGGLSGNTIYF
NA	TRBV4-1	few	TRBJ2-1	TGCGCCAGCAGCCAAGGTAGCCTACTTAGGGATGAGCAGTTCTTC	CASSQGSLLRDEQFF
NA	TRBV11-2	NA	TRBJ2-2	TGTGCCAGCACCGGACTTACGAACACCGGGGAGCTGTTTTTT	CASTGLTNTGELFF
TRBD2	TRBV7-9	many	TRBJ2-7	TGTGCCAGCAGCAAAGCCCCGGGACTAGATTTGGGGGAGCAGTACTTC	CASSKAPGLDLGEQYF
TRBD2	TRBV4-3	few	TRBJ2-3	TGCGCCAGCAGCCAGAACGGACTAGCGGGCACAGATACGCAGTATTTT	CASSQNGLAGTDTQYF
NA	TRBV7-9	NA	TRBJ2-7	TGTGCCGTAGGCGGACCATACCCCTACGAGCAGTACTTC	CAVGGPYPYEQYF
NA	TRBV18	NA	TRBJ2-1	TGTGCCAGCTCACCACCACTAGCCTTCTACAATGAGCAGTTCTTC	CASSPPLAFYNEQFF
NA	TRBV5-1	few	TRBJ2-7	TGCGCCAGCAGCTTGGGTCCGGGTGAGGGATACGAGCAGTACTTC	CASSLGPGEGYEQYF
NA	TRBV29-1	NA	TRBJ2-1	TGCAGCGTTGATCGGGGATTCTCCTACAATGAGCAGTTCTTC	CSVDRGFSYNEQFF
TRBD1	TRBV7-8	NA	TRBJ1-2	TGTGCCAGCAGCTTAGAGGGACAGGGGTACTATGGCTACACCTTC	CASSLEGQGYYGYTF